This TCR beta chain was found in a study of metastatic and nonmetastatic thyroid tumors. Study-level information: Across peripheral blood and tumor or nodule tissue samples taken from malignant and benign thyroid patients, the repertoires were compared with one another.

Before thyroid surgery, none of the patients had received any treatment. Concerning this clone itself: Other DNA sequences in the same sample also yield this CDR3.

This CDR3 has 14 amino acids. Germline lookup yields CDR1 SEHNR and CDR2 FQNEAQ (reference sequence). Between the trimmed V and J ends, which lost 1 base and 6 bases, there was a span of 9 bases. TCRdb re-clonotyped the PCR reads via MiXCR. Of fewer than 20,000 clones listed, around 25% are singletons. This sequence originates from a female donor with papillary thyroid cancer or a benign thyroid nodule (not recorded which). Some clones in this sample may be carry-over from other donors' samples. The V call is TRBV7-9, the J call TRBJ2-2; the D gene is possibly TRBD2 (6 bases). The source material was adjacent normal tissue. In nucleotides, the CDR3 is TGTGCCAGCAGCTTAGTCTCTAGCGCCGGGGAGCTGTTTTTT. Its translation: CASSLVSSAGELFF.